This T cell receptor beta chain was documented in a study of T cells in Graves' hyperthyroidism and ophthalmopathy. This clonotype has at least ten counts. The CDR3 is 13 residues long. V was shortened by 4 bases and J by 1 base, with 8 bases between the two germline ends. In germline, CDR1 is SGDLS, CDR2 YYNGEE. There were TCR beta CDR3 regions amplified from RNA transcripts. RT-PCR in the first round (using the HTBI primer set) targeted the TCR CDR3. TCRdb ran MiXCR on the multiplex PCR reads and lists one entry per CDR3 protein. The sample lists 300,000 to 400,000 distinct CDR3 sequences; around 15% were seen once.

The TCR comes from a woman aged 25 to 45 with Graves' ophthalmopathy. The J gene is TRBJ1-1, the V gene TRBV9; D gene uncertain. What was sequenced was blood. This CDR3 is CASSNQENTEAFF. The CDR3, as DNA: TGTGCCAGCAGCAACCAGGAGAACACTGAAGCTTTCTTT.